The 10 T cell receptor beta chains given below trace back to one sample, sequenced in a study of regulatory T cells in long-lasting Graves disease. For TCR beta, libraries came from iRepertoire HTBI primers and Arm-PCR of CDR3 regions. TCRdb redid the calling of the multiplex PCR reads with MiXCR, one entry per CDR3 protein. The sample has approximately 230,000 distinct CDR3 sequences, about 18% seen once. Sample time point: newly diagnosed GD, antithyroid drugs for less than 3 months. With RNA extracted from PBMCs as input, the TCR library was made. Source: peripheral blood mononuclear cells (PBMCs), taken at new diagnosis, from a patient treated with antithyroid drugs. The origin of the receptors is a female donor with Graves disease.

At least ten counts were recorded for this clonotype. This sequence joins TRBV7-2 and TRBJ1-5; TRBD1 might be the D (5 bases). The CDR3 covers 14 residues. CDR1 and CDR2 (germline): SGHTA, FQGNSA. The V end was cut by 6 bases, the J end by 3 bases, with 12 bases between. The CDR3, as DNA: TGTGCCAGCAGTTCTGGGACGGACAATCAGCCCCAGCATTTT. It encodes CASSSGTDNQPQHF.

This clonotype has only a few counts. The chain uses TRBV7-2 and TRBJ2-1; 9 positions agree with TRBD2. CDR3 length: 17 residues. J gave up 3 bases and V 3 bases, and 9 bases lay outside the gene matches. Per germline, CDR1 SGHTA and CDR2 FQGNSA. CDR3 region: CASSFRASGTIYNEQFF. DNA of the CDR3: TGTGCCAGCAGCTTCAGAGCTAGCGGGACGATCTACAATGAGCAGTTCTTC.

This clonotype was observed many times. The J gene is TRBJ2-3, the V gene TRBV28, with D maybe TRBD1 (5 bases). V lost 5 bases, J lost 8 bases, and 8 bases lay in between. The CDR3 is 11 amino acids. Germline lookup yields CDR1 MDHEN and CDR2 SYDVKM. The CDR3 coding sequence is TGTGCCAGCAGTAGACAGCTTACGCAGTATTTT. Amino acids: CASSRQLTQYF.

This clonotype was detected many times. The chain is built from TRBV11-2 and TRBJ2-1; 7 nucleotides match TRBD2. The germline CDR1 and CDR2 sequences are SGHAT and FQNNGV. With V trimmed by 4 bases and J by 7 bases, 13 bases remained unmatched. This CDR3 contains 16 residues. The CDR3 loop reads CASSSYLRETWNEQFF. The CDR3 DNA is TGTGCCAGCAGCTCTTATTTGCGGGAGACTTGGAATGAGCAGTTCTTC.

This clonotype was detected many times. This chain links TRBV6-1 with TRBJ1-2; D is uncertain. CDR1 and CDR2 from the germline V gene are MNHNS and SASEGT. There are 14 residues in the CDR3. Between the trimmed V and J ends, which lost 1 base and 7 bases, there was a span of 13 bases. The CDR3 DNA follows: TGTGCCAGCAGTGAAGTGGGCAGGCTGGGTGGCTACACCTTC. Protein: CASSEVGRLGGYTF.

The CDR3: CASSQGGGAYGYTF. The CDR3 DNA reads as TGTGCCAGCAGTCAAGGGGGGGGCGCATATGGCTACACCTTC. The V gene is TRBV7-3, the J gene TRBJ1-2; possibly TRBD1 for D (6 bases). Trimming left V 6 bases short and J 5 bases short, with 16 bases between. The CDR3 consists of 14 residues. In germline, CDR1 is SGHTA, CDR2 FQGTGA.

In this sample, this clonotype turned up many times. The chain employs TRBV4-1 and TRBJ1-1; possibly TRBD1 for D (5 bases). CDR1 is MGHRA, CDR2 YSYEKL, per germline. The CDR3 consists of 13 residues. Trimming cost V 4 bases and J 8 bases, with 14 bases left between them. CDR3 DNA: TGCGCCAGCAGCCCTAATAGGGGCAGAGAAGCTTTCTTT. Protein: CASSPNRGREAFF.

This clonotype was picked up many times. The V and J genes are TRBV20-1 and TRBJ2-2, with D unclear. Germline V gene lookup returns CDR1 DFQATT and CDR2 SNEGSKA (reference sequence). CDR3 length equals 12 residues. The germline V and J ends were trimmed by 6 bases and 4 bases, with 9 bases remaining between them. The CDR3 sequence is CSAPSGTGELFF. The DNA of the CDR3 is TGCAGTGCGCCCTCAGGCACCGGGGAGCTGTTTTTT.

In this sample, this clonotype turned up many times. The rearrangement uses TRBV12-3 or TRBV12-4 and TRBJ1-2; D gene ambiguous. Trimming removed 5 bases at V and 7 bases at J, with 17 bases between. The CDR3 is 14 residues long. CDR3 sequence: CASSIWGGSSGYTF. In DNA, the CDR3 is TGTGCCAGCAGTATCTGGGGAGGGAGTTCTGGCTACACCTTC.

This clonotype was counted ten times or more. The gene calls are TRBV7-6 and TRBJ1-1; D gene uncertain. The length of the CDR3 is 14 residues. In germline, CDR1 is SGHVS, CDR2 FNYEAQ. V was clipped by 0 bases and J by 1 base, with 6 bases between them. The CDR3 region has the DNA TGTGCCAGCAGCTTAGCTTCGGCGAACACTGAAGCTTTCTTT. Translating it yields CASSLASANTEAFF.